The T cell receptor (beta chain) under discussion was sequenced for a study of chemoradiotherapy in HPV16-positive cancers. Some clones are missing from TCRdb's copy, which holds only in-frame ones; the method was immunoSEQ multiplex PCR. The table has 4,400 or so clones, 75% to 90% seen once. The sequence was collected from a human donor with HPV-associated anogenital cancer. This specimen was acquired from a patient who underwent chemoradiotherapy.

Written as DNA, the CDR3 is TGTGCCAGCAGCTACGACCCCAAGGATGAAGCTTTCTTT. Translated, it gives CASSYDPKDEAFF. This rearrangement joins TRBV13 to TRBJ1-1; D unresolved. Germline-derived CDR1 and CDR2 are PRHDT and FYEKMQ (reference sequence). This CDR3 contains 13 residues. Trimming pared 4 bases from V and 7 bases from J, leaving 13 bases between. The entire variable domain, with the rest obtained from reference TRBV13 and TRBJ1-1, is as follows: AAGVIQSPRHLIKEKRETATLKCYPIPRHDTVYWYQQGPGQDPQFLISFYEKMQSDKGSIPDRFSAQQFSDYHSELNMSSLELGDSALYFCASSYDPKDEAFFGQGTRLTVV.